The present entry profiles one T cell receptor beta chain with its context. The CDR3 totals 18 residues. V shed 5 bases and J 0 bases; nucleotides not matched to a gene: 16. Per the germline V gene, CDR1 is LNHDA and CDR2 is SQIVND (reference sequence). The data stem from a study of blood T cell repertoires in COVID-19. At the level of the study: The United States, Italy and Spain supplied acute and convalescent COVID-19 samples. In each case, the material was cDNA or gDNA derived from T cells, B-cell-depleted T cells, or PBMCs.

Clones were sequenced by immunoSEQ multiplex PCR, and TCRdb holds only the in-frame ones, with some missing. The sample lists about 120,000 clones; 78% were seen once. The chain is built from TRBV19 and TRBJ2-7; 7 bases are shared with TRBD1. Sequencing was carried out using peripheral blood. The receptor was derived from a man between 65 and 85 years old with acute or convalescent COVID-19. In DNA form, the CDR3 reads TGTGCCAGTAGTGGGGGACAGTCTTGGTCTTCGCTCTCCTACGAGCAGTACTTC. It yields the protein CASSGGQSWSSLSYEQYF. Using reference TRBV19 and TRBJ2-7 for the parts outside the CDR3, the full variable domain is DGGITQSPKYLFRKEGQNVTLSCEQNLNHDAMYWYRQDPGQGLRLIYYSQIVNDFQKGDIAEGYSVSREKKESFPLTVTSAQKNPTAFYLCASSGGQSWSSLSYEQYFGPGTRLTVT.